This T cell receptor beta chain was sequenced in a study of T-cell reconstitution after alpha-beta-depleted transplantation in children. V lost 4 bases and J 1 base, leaving 10 bases between the germline ends. CDR1 and CDR2 (germline): GTSNPN, SVGIG (reference sequence). This CDR3 comprises 13 residues. Researchers prepared the TCRbeta library using unique molecular identifiers, the study reports. TCRdb re-called the PCR reads with MiXCR, one entry per CDR3 protein. The sample gives approximately 420,000 distinct CDR3 sequences, about a tenth of which show up once; approximately 5% is in the top ten.

The TCR comes from a human donor who donated a stem cell graft to a child with acute myeloid leukemia. The V call is TRBV30, the J call TRBJ1-1, with a possible D match to TRBD1 (6 bases). Here the sequenced sample was PBMCs from the stem cell graft donor, taken from the stem cell graft. The DNA of the CDR3 is TGTGCCTGGATGGCGGGGGCGAACACTGAAGCTTTCTTT. Translated, it gives CAWMAGANTEAFF.